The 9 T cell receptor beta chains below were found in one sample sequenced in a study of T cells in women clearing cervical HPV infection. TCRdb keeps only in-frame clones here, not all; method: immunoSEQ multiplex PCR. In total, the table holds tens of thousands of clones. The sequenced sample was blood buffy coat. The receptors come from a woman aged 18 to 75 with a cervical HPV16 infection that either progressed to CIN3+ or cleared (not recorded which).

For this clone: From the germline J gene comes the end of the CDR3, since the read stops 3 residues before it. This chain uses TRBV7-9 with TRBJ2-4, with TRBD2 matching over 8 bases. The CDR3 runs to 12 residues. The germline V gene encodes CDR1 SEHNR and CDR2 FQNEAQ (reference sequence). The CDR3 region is CASTAGGSGQYF. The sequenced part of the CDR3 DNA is TGTGCCAGCACCGCGGGGGGCAGTGGT.

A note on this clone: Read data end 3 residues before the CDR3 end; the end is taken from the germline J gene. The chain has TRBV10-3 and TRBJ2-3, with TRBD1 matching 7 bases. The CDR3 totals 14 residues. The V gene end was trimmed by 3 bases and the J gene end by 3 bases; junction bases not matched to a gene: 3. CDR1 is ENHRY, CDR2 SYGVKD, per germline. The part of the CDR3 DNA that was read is TGTGCCATCAGTGAAGGCAGGGGGACAGATACG. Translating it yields CAISEGRGTDT. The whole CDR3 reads CAISEGRGTDTQYF.

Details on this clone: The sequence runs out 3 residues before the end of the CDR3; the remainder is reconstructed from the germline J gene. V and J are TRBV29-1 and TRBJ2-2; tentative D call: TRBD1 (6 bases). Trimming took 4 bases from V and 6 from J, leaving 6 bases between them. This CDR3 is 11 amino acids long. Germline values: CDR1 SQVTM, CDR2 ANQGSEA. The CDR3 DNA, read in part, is TGCAGCGTTGCAGGGGCCGGGGAG. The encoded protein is CSVAGAGE. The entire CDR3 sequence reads CSVAGAGELFF.

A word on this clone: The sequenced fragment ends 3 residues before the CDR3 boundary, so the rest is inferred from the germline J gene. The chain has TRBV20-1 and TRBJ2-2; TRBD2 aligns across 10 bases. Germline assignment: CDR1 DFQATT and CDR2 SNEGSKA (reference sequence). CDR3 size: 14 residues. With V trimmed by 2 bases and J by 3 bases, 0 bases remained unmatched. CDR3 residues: CSARLAGDTGELFF. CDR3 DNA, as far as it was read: TGCAGTGCTAGACTAGCGGGGGACACCGGGGAG.

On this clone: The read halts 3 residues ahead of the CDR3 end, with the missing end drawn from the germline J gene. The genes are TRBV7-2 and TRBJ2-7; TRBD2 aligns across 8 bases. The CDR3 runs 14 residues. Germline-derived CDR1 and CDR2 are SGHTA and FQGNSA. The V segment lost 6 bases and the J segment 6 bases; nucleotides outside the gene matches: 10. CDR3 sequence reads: CASSPGGSGAEQYF. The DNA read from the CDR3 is TGTGCCAGCAGTCCCGGGGGTAGCGGGGCCGAG. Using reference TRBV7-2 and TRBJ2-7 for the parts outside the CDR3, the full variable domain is GAGVSQSPSNKVTEKGKDVELRCDPISGHTALYWYRQSLGQGLEFLIYFQGNSAPDKSGLPSDRFSAERTGGSVSTLTIQRTQQEDSAVYLCASSPGGSGAEQYFGPGTRLTVT.

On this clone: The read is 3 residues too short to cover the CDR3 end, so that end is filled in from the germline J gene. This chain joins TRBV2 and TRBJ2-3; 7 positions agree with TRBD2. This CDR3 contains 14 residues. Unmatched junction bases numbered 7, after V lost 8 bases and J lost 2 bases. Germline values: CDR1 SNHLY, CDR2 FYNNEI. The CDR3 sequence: CASVARDYTDTQYF. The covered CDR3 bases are TGTGCCAGCGTTGCAAGGGACTACACAGATACG. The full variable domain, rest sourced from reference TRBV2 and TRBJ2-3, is EPEVTQTPSHQVTQMGQEVILRCVPISNHLYFYWYRQILGQKVEFLVSFYNNEISEKSEIFDDQFSVERPDGSNFTLKIRSTKLEDSAMYFCASVARDYTDTQYFGPGTRLTVL.

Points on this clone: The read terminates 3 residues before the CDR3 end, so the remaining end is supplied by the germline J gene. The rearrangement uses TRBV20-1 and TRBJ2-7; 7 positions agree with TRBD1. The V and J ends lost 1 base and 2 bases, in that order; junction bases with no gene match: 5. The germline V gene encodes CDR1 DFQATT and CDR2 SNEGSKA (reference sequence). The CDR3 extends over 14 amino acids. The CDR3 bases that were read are TGCAGTGCTAGAGTTCGAGGGGGCACCTACGAG. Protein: CSARVRGGTYE. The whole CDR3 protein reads CSARVRGGTYEQYF.

The CDR3 is CSVVGGSNTGELFF. CDR3 DNA (partial): TGCAGCGTTGTTGGGGGCTCGAACACCGGGGAG. The V gene is TRBV29-1, the J gene TRBJ2-2; perhaps TRBD1 as D (6 bases). With the read ending 3 residues before the CDR3 end, the germline J gene is used to fill in that end. This CDR3 comprises 14 residues. CDR1 and CDR2 (germline): SQVTM, ANQGSEA. V was clipped by 4 bases and J by 0 bases, with 9 bases between them.

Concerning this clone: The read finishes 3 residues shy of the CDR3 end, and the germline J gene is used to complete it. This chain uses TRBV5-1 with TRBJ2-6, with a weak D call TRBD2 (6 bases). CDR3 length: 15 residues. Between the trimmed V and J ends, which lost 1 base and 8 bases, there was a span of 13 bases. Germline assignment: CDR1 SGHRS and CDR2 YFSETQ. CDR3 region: CASSLRVGDSNVLTF. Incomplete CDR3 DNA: TGCGCCAGCAGCTTGAGGGTCGGGGACTCCAACGTC.